What follows are 29 T cell receptor beta chains derived from one specimen sequenced in a study of OX40 agonist ivuxolimab in advanced cancers. The library was built by means of the immunoSEQ multiplex PCR assay. TCRdb re-hosts the immuneACCESS table, in-frame sequences only. Its copies lack some clones; in the studies checked, an unresolved V gene accounts for under half of them, and the cause for the rest is not known. The sample table lists some 70,000 clones, approximately 80% of them with a count of one. The ten top clones hold 8.2% of the sample. The sequences come from CD4+ or CD8+ T cells sorted from blood, collected in a trial of the OX40 agonist ivuxolimab. These receptors all stem from an adult with an advanced solid tumor such as melanoma, head and neck, liver or kidney cancer.

The chain couples TRBV6-5 to TRBJ1-4, with D tentatively TRBD1 (5 bases). Germline V CDR1 and CDR2: MNHEY, SVGAGI. The CDR3 runs 15 residues. Deletions cut 6 bases from V and 10 bases from J, with 21 bases between. The CDR3 reads CASSRDSGAAGKLFF. The CDR3 DNA reads as TGTGCCAGCAGCCGTGACAGTGGGGCGGCCGGAAAACTGTTTTTT.

In this sample, this clone turned up once. V and J are TRBV5-1 and TRBJ2-2, with TRBD1 matching 8 bases. The CDR3 loop spans 16 amino acids. V dropped 4 bases and J dropped 0; count of bases not matched to a gene: 5. Germline lookup yields CDR1 SGHRS and CDR2 YFSETQ. The CDR3 DNA reads TGCGCCAGCAGCAAAGGGACAGGTTCGAACACCGGGGAGCTGTTTTTT. Its translation: CASSKGTGSNTGELFF.

This sequence joins TRBV2 and TRBJ2-3; weak D call: TRBD2 (6 bases). The CDR3 length is 15 residues. Trimming removed 3 bases at V and 2 bases at J, with 12 bases between. The V gene's germline CDR1 is SNHLY and CDR2 FYNNEI. CDR3 loop: CASSEGGLLTDTQYF. Here the CDR3 DNA reads TGTGCCAGCAGTGAGGGGGGACTTCTCACAGATACGCAGTATTTT.

The rearrangement joins TRBV30 to TRBJ1-4; no firm D call. Trimming stripped 0 bases from V and 7 bases from J, with 12 bases between. The CDR3 is 14 amino acids. CDR1 GTSNPN and CDR2 SVGIG come from the germline V gene (reference sequence). CDR3: CAWSVGGPGEKLFF. The CDR3 DNA is TGTGCCTGGAGTGTAGGAGGGCCGGGTGAAAAACTGTTTTTT.

This chain uses TRBV15 with TRBJ2-7; D is uncertain. The CDR3 is 14 amino acids. Trimming left V 2 bases short and J 0 bases short, with 8 bases between. Germline values: CDR1 LNHNV, CDR2 YYDKDF (reference sequence). The CDR3 DNA sequence: TGTGCCACCAGCAGATCAGGTTCCTCCTACGAGCAGTACGTC. Residues: CATSRSGSSYEQYV.

The CDR3 DNA reads as TGTGCCTGGAGCGGACGCAGGGGGAACTATGGCTACACCTTC. Amino acid sequence: CAWSGRRGNYGYTF. The chain uses TRBV30 and TRBJ1-2; TRBD1 matches 7 bases. Germline-derived CDR1 and CDR2 are GTSNPN and SVGIG (reference sequence). Unmatched junction bases numbered 6, after V lost 3 bases and J lost 2 bases. CDR3 length: 14 residues.

This sequence joins TRBV19 and TRBJ2-4, with 10 bases lining up with TRBD1. Germline-derived CDR1 and CDR2 are LNHDA and SQIVND (reference sequence). Trimming at V came to 7 bases and at J to 5 bases, leaving 2 bases not matched to a gene. The CDR3 runs 13 residues. This CDR3 reads CASIDRGQNIQYF. CDR3 nucleotide sequence: TGTGCCAGTATCGACAGGGGGCAAAACATTCAGTACTTC.

The chain employs TRBV5-1 and TRBJ2-1; the D is unclear. This CDR3 has 12 amino acids. Looked up from germline, CDR1 is SGHRS and CDR2 is YFSETQ. V gave up 0 bases and J gave up 8 bases, with 6 bases separating them. This CDR3 reads CASSLGSDEQFF. CDR3 in DNA: TGCGCCAGCAGCTTGGGGTCCGATGAGCAGTTCTTC.

The chain recombines TRBV30 with TRBJ1-3; TRBD1 agrees at 7 bases. V lost 4 bases, J lost 4 bases, and 7 bases stayed unmatched. Germline V gene lookup returns CDR1 GTSNPN and CDR2 SVGIG (reference sequence). This CDR3 comprises 14 residues. CDR3 sequence reads: CAWMPLGQGNTIYF. CDR3 DNA sequence: TGTGCCTGGATGCCCTTGGGACAGGGAAACACCATATATTTT.

The chain couples TRBV7-2 to TRBJ2-3; D is perhaps TRBD1 (5 bases). The CDR3 covers 17 residues. Germline V lookup: CDR1 SGHTA, CDR2 FQGNSA. Trimming shortened V by 2 bases and J by 2 bases, and 17 bases separated the two germline ends. CDR3 amino acids: CASSLRSPGYATDTQYF. The CDR3 region has the DNA TGTGCCAGCAGCTTAAGATCCCCAGGGTATGCCACAGATACGCAGTATTTT.

The chain recombines TRBV7-9 with TRBJ1-1; perhaps TRBD1 as D (5 bases). In germline, CDR1 is SEHNR, CDR2 FQNEAQ (reference sequence). Trimming left V 6 bases short and J 8 bases short, with 16 bases between. The CDR3 runs 13 residues. CDR3 bases: TGTGCCAGCAGTGCTGCAGGGATCGGGGAAGCTTTCTTT. Translating it yields CASSAAGIGEAFF.

CDR3 protein: CASSQGQSSEAFF. The CDR3 nucleotides read TGTGCCAGCAGCCAGGGACAATCTTCTGAAGCTTTCTTT. This chain joins TRBV5-8 and TRBJ1-1, with D perhaps TRBD1 (6 bases). The CDR3 runs to 13 residues. CDR1 and CDR2 (germline): SGHTS, YDEGEE. V was shortened by 4 bases and J by 6 bases, with 13 bases between the two germline ends.

V and J are TRBV27 and TRBJ2-7; D ambiguous. Trimming left V 5 bases short and J 3 bases short, with 5 bases between. Germline V gives CDR1 MNHEY, CDR2 SMNVEV (reference sequence). The CDR3 totals 11 residues. CDR3 nucleotide sequence: TGTGCCAGCAGTCTCCTCTACGAGCAGTACTTC. This gives the protein CASSLLYEQYF.

This chain connects TRBV12-5 to TRBJ1-5; 7 bases map to TRBD1. The V and J ends lost 1 base and 7 bases, in that order; junction bases with no gene match: 4. This CDR3 region has 14 residues. Looked up from germline, CDR1 is LGHNT and CDR2 is FRNRAP. The CDR3, as DNA: TGTGCTAGTGGTTTGGGACAGGGAGGACAGCCCCAGCATTTT. Protein: CASGLGQGGQPQHF.

The gene calls are TRBV7-9 and TRBJ2-3, with unresolved D. Germline V gives CDR1 SEHNR, CDR2 FQNEAQ (reference sequence). The CDR3 runs 14 residues. Trimming took off 0 bases at V and 0 bases at J, with 4 bases between the two ends. CDR3 in amino acids: CASSLAASTDTQYF. The CDR3 region has the DNA TGTGCCAGCAGCTTAGCGGCAAGCACAGATACGCAGTATTTT. Based on the CDR3 plus reference TRBV7-9 and TRBJ2-3, the full variable domain is DTGVSQNPRHKITKRGQNVTFRCDPISEHNRLYWYRQTLGQGPEFLTYFQNEAQLEKSRLLSDRFSAERPKGSFSTLEIQRTEQGDSAMYLCASSLAASTDTQYFGPGTRLTVL.

The chain links TRBV30 to TRBJ2-5, with D perhaps TRBD1 (5 bases). The germline V and J ends were trimmed by 4 bases and 2 bases, with 20 bases remaining between them. This CDR3 region has 16 residues. Germline V CDR1 and CDR2: GTSNPN, SVGIG (reference sequence). In DNA, the CDR3 is TGTGCCTGGAACCCCTCAGGGTCCGCGCGGCAAGAGACCCAGTACTTC. It yields the protein CAWNPSGSARQETQYF.

The chain recombines TRBV29-1 with TRBJ2-3; D is ambiguous. The CDR3 has 12 amino acids. V shed 4 bases and J shed 1 base, with 6 bases lying between them. CDR1 is SQVTM and CDR2 is ANQGSEA in the germline V gene. Written as DNA, the CDR3 is TGCAGCGTTGCGGCAGGCACAGATACGCAGTATTTT. Its translation is CSVAAGTDTQYF.

The chain combines TRBV6-1 with TRBJ1-1, with a weak D call TRBD1 (6 bases). Germline V CDR1 and CDR2: MNHNS, SASEGT. The CDR3 length is 14 residues. V lost 6 bases to trimming and J lost 0 bases, with 11 bases between them. CDR3 in amino acids: CASSFDRMNTEAFF. The CDR3 bases are TGTGCCAGCAGCTTTGACAGGATGAACACTGAAGCTTTCTTT.

This sequence joins TRBV2 and TRBJ2-3; D might be TRBD2 (5 bases). V was clipped by 4 bases and J by 4 bases, with 9 bases between them. Germline-derived CDR1 and CDR2 are SNHLY and FYNNEI. This CDR3 has 13 residues. The CDR3 here is CASSGESADTQYF. CDR3 DNA sequence: TGTGCCAGCAGTGGGGAGTCGGCAGATACGCAGTATTTT.

The rearrangement joins TRBV2 to TRBJ2-7; tentatively, D is TRBD1 or TRBD2 (5 bases each). The V gene lost 5 bases and the J gene lost 7 bases, with 12 bases spanning the gap. The CDR3 spans 12 residues. Germline V gene data show CDR1 as SNHLY and CDR2 as FYNNEI. The CDR3 region is CASSIQGREQYF. In DNA, the CDR3 is TGTGCCAGCAGTATTCAGGGACGGGAGCAGTACTTC. Complete variable domain (other parts from reference TRBV2 and TRBJ2-7): EPEVTQTPSHQVTQMGQEVILRCVPISNHLYFYWYRQILGQKVEFLVSFYNNEISEKSEIFDDQFSVERPDGSNFTLKIRSTKLEDSAMYFCASSIQGREQYFGPGTRLTVT.

This chain joins TRBV5-5 and TRBJ2-5; D is undetermined. V was clipped by 3 bases and J by 1 base, with 4 bases between them. There are 12 residues in the CDR3. Per the germline V gene, CDR1 is SGHKS and CDR2 is YYEKEE (reference sequence). This CDR3 reads CASSSIQETQYF. For the CDR3, the DNA is TGTGCCAGCAGCTCCATCCAAGAGACCCAGTACTTC.

This clone has only a few counts. The V call is TRBV21-1, the J call TRBJ1-1. TRBV21-1 is assigned pseudogene status. This CDR3 is built from 13 residues. The CDR3 sequence is CASSKEGGPEAFF. The CDR3 coding sequence is TGTGCCAGCAGCAAAGAGGGGGGTCCTGAAGCTTTCTTT.

This clone was observed a handful of times. The chain recombines TRBV18 with TRBJ1-3; 8 positions match TRBD1. Germline CDR1 reads KGHSH; CDR2 reads LQKENI. The junction had 7 bases not matched to a gene; V was cut back by 8 bases and J by 1 base. This CDR3 spans 15 amino acids. CDR3 amino acids: CASADRGQSGNTIYF. In DNA form, the CDR3 reads TGTGCCAGCGCCGACAGGGGACAATCTGGAAACACCATATATTTT.

The genes are TRBV9 and TRBJ2-6; D remains ambiguous. V was clipped by 3 bases and J by 4 bases, with 11 bases between them. This CDR3 has 15 amino acids. Germline V gives CDR1 SGDLS, CDR2 YYNGEE. CDR3 in amino acids: CASSETGSGANVLTF. CDR3 DNA: TGTGCCAGCAGCGAGACGGGTTCCGGGGCCAACGTCCTGACTTTC.

This clone was detected only a few times. The genes are TRBV2 and TRBJ1-1; 7 nucleotides line up with TRBD1. Per the germline V gene, CDR1 is SNHLY and CDR2 is FYNNEI. The CDR3 runs to 14 residues. The junction had 7 bases not matched to a gene; V was cut back by 5 bases and J by 4 bases. CDR3 nucleotides: TGTGCCAGCAGTTTCACAGGGGCAGGCACTGAAGCTTTCTTT. Translated: CASSFTGAGTEAFF.

The chain uses TRBV5-6 and TRBJ1-2; no reliable D call. The CDR3 runs 16 residues. The V end lost 0 bases, the J end lost 1 base, and 13 bases lay between the germline ends. Germline V CDR1 and CDR2: SGHDT, YYEEEE. CDR3 sequence reads: CASSLAQTHFNYGYTF. In DNA, the CDR3 is TGTGCCAGCAGCTTGGCCCAGACTCACTTTAACTATGGCTACACCTTC.

This sequence joins TRBV6-1 and TRBJ2-2, with a weak D call TRBD1 (5 bases). V lost 4 bases and J 2 bases, leaving 11 bases between the germline ends. The CDR3 contains 15 residues. In germline, CDR1 is MNHNS, CDR2 SASEGT. The CDR3 nucleotides are TGTGCCAGCAGTGTCAGGGTTTACAACACCGGGGAGCTGTTTTTT. Translation: CASSVRVYNTGELFF.

The chain links TRBV2 to TRBJ2-7; D unclear. The V end was cut by 8 bases, the J end by 7 bases, with 18 bases between. This CDR3 region has 13 residues. Germline V gives CDR1 SNHLY, CDR2 FYNNEI. The CDR3 sequence is CASCPGSTREQYF. CDR3 DNA: TGTGCCAGCTGCCCGGGCAGTACGAGGGAGCAGTACTTC.

The CDR3 sequence: CASSYTGTGEKLFF. The CDR3 DNA is TGTGCCAGCAGTTATACCGGGACCGGGGAAAAACTGTTTTTT. The rearrangement uses TRBV6-1 and TRBJ1-4; the D gene is possibly TRBD1 (5 bases). The CDR3 runs to 14 residues. Per germline, CDR1 MNHNS and CDR2 SASEGT. Trimming stripped 5 bases from V and 8 bases from J, with 15 bases between.